The clone carrying this T cell receptor beta chain was observed a handful of times. The sample is drawn from a study of Ad26.COV2.S vaccination and SARS-CoV-2 variants. Study overall: Enrollment placed the donor in the COV1001 Ad26.COV2.S trial arm.

This CDR3 is built from 14 residues. V lost 1 base and J 2 bases, leaving 9 bases between the germline ends. Germline V lookup: CDR1 SGHAT, CDR2 FQNNGV. Treatment specified: around 19 received Ad26.COV2.S at low or high dose, single or two shots; roughly five received placebo; per-sample allocation not given. All samples were drawn on day 63, counting from the first vaccine or placebo injection. Assay used: immunoSEQ multiplex PCR; TCRdb lists only in-frame clones, some missing. Counted here are some 330,000 clones, about nine tenths occurring once; the ten biggest clones make up over 5%. The receptor comes from a person aged 18 to 65 who received the Ad26.COV2.S COVID-19 vaccine or a placebo. Material: peripheral blood, obtained in a trial of Ad26.COV2.S vaccine versus placebo. The chain recombines TRBV11-2 with TRBJ2-7; possibly TRBD1 for D (6 bases). The DNA for the CDR3 is TGTGCCAGCAGCTTAGGGAACAGGGCCTACGAGCAGTACGTC. As protein: CASSLGNRAYEQYV.